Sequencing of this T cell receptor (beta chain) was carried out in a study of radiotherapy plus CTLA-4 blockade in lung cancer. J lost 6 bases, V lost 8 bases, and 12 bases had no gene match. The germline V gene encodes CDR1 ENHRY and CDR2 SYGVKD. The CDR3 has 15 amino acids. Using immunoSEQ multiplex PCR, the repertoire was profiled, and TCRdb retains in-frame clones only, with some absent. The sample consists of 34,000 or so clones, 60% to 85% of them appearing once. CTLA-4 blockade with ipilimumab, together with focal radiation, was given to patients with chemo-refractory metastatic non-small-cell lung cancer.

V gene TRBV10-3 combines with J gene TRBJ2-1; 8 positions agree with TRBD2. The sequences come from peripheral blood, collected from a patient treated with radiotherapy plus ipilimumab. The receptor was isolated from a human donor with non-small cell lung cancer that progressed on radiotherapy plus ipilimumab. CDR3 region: CAIGSGASGLNEQFF. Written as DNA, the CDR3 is TGTGCCATCGGGTCAGGGGCTAGCGGGCTCAATGAGCAGTTCTTC.